Shown below are 9 T cell receptor beta chains from a single sample sequenced in a study of blood T cell repertoires in COVID-19. Method: immunoSEQ multiplex PCR; TCRdb's copy keeps in-frame clones and lacks some. The sample holds about 100,000 clones, less than 85% seen once. Input material: peripheral blood. These TCRs come from a woman aged 70 to 79 with active or convalescent COVID-19.

The V gene is TRBV6-5, the J gene TRBJ1-2; the D gene is possibly TRBD1 (5 bases). The CDR3 totals 14 residues. Germline values: CDR1 MNHEY, CDR2 SVGAGI. V lost 10 bases, J lost 3 bases, and 18 bases lay in between. The CDR3 sequence is CATRTQGVDYGYTF. The CDR3 bases are TGTGCCACGAGGACGCAGGGCGTTGACTATGGCTACACCTTC.

This clone has just one count. This chain joins TRBV6-2 or TRBV6-3 and TRBJ1-1; D might be TRBD1 (5 bases). The CDR3 length is 13 residues. CDR1 MNHEY and CDR2 SVGEGT come from the germline V gene. V gave up 5 bases and J gave up 5 bases, with 12 bases separating them. The CDR3 nucleotides are TGTGCCAGCAGTGAGACAGAGAAGACTGAAGCTTTCTTT. Its translation: CASSETEKTEAFF.

The CDR3 loop reads CASSIRQGLGYTF. In nucleotides, the CDR3 is TGTGCCAGCAGCATCCGACAGGGATTAGGCTACACCTTC. The V and J genes are TRBV28 and TRBJ1-2, with 7 bases identical to TRBD1. Germline loops: CDR1 MDHEN, CDR2 SYDVKM. CDR3 length equals 13 residues. The trim removed 6 bases at V and 8 bases at J, leaving 9 bases unmatched.

The rearrangement links TRBV6-2 or TRBV6-3 to TRBJ2-6; D may be TRBD2 (7 bases). V was shortened by 1 base and J by 2 bases, with 9 bases between the two germline ends. The CDR3 totals 16 residues. CDR1 MNHEY and CDR2 SVGEGT come from the germline V gene. Here the CDR3 DNA reads TGTGCCAGCAGTTACTGGGGGGGGCCTGGGGCCAACGTCCTGACTTTC. It is translated as CASSYWGGPGANVLTF.

The rearrangement links TRBV30 to TRBJ1-1; D possibly corresponds to TRBD1 (5 bases). This CDR3 is built from 14 residues. Trimming took 2 bases from V and 4 from J, leaving 14 bases between them. Germline lookup yields CDR1 GTSNPN and CDR2 SVGIG (reference sequence). DNA of the CDR3: TGTGCCTGGAGTAATTATAGGGGAGGCACTGAAGCTTTCTTT. This encodes CAWSNYRGGTEAFF.

CDR3 bases: TGTGCCAGCTCACCAGGGACAGGGCGTTCGGAAGGCTACACCTTC. Protein sequence: CASSPGTGRSEGYTF. The chain is built from TRBV18 and TRBJ1-2; 9 bases are a match to TRBD1. The V segment lost 2 bases and the J segment 8 bases; nucleotides outside the gene matches: 9. Germline values: CDR1 KGHSH, CDR2 LQKENI. CDR3 length equals 15 residues.

The chain couples TRBV11-2 to TRBJ2-2; the match to TRBD2 covers 7 bases. This CDR3 has 14 residues. Germline values: CDR1 SGHAT, CDR2 FQNNGV. V was pared by 4 bases and J by 3 bases, with 2 bases of the junction left unmatched. CDR3: CASSWGGYTGELFF. In DNA, the CDR3 is TGTGCCAGCAGCTGGGGGGGGTACACCGGGGAGCTGTTTTTT. The variable domain in full, completed from reference TRBV11-2 and TRBJ2-2, reads EAGVAQSPRYKIIEKRQSVAFWCNPISGHATLYWYQQILGQGPKLLIQFQNNGVVDDSQLPKDRFSAERLKGVDSTLKIQPAKLEDSAVYLCASSWGGYTGELFFGEGSRLTVL.

Only a few counts were recorded for this clone. The chain recombines TRBV11-2 with TRBJ1-2; D might be TRBD1 (5 bases). This CDR3 has 13 residues. CDR1 and CDR2 (germline): SGHAT, FQNNGV. V was shortened by 4 bases and J by 4 bases, with 10 bases between the two germline ends. The CDR3 DNA follows: TGTGCCAGCAGCTCAGGGTTGAGCTATGGCTACACCTTC. Its translation: CASSSGLSYGYTF.

The V and J genes are TRBV7-8 and TRBJ2-1; 11 bases are a match to TRBD2. The trim removed 0 bases at V and 5 bases at J, leaving 6 bases unmatched. This CDR3 has 17 amino acids. Germline V gene data show CDR1 as SGHVS and CDR2 as FQNEAQ. CDR3 loop: CASSLARLAGINNEQFF. The DNA of the CDR3 is TGTGCCAGCAGCTTAGCCCGACTAGCGGGGATAAACAATGAGCAGTTCTTC.